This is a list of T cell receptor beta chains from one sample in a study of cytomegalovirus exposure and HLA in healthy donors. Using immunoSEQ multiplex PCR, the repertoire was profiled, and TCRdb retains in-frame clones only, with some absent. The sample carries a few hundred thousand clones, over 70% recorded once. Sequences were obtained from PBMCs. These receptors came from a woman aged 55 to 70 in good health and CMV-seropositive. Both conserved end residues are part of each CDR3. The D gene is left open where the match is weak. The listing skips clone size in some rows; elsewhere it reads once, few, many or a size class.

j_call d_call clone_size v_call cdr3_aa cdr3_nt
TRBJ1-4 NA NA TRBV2 CASSVQGGDREKLFF TGTGCCAGCAGTGTCCAGGGAGGAGATAGGGAAAAACTGTTTTTT
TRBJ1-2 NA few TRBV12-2 CASRLFRGDSGYTF TGTGCAAGTCGCTTATTTCGTGGGGACTCGGGCTACACCTTC
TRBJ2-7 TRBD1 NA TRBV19 CASSKPGQAYEQYF TGTGCCAGTAGTAAACCGGGACAGGCCTACGAGCAGTACTTC
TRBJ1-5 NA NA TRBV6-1 CASKVDTNQPQHF TGTGCCAGCAAAGTAGACACCAATCAGCCCCAGCATTTT
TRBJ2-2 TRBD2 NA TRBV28 CASSVAGGLLRTGELFF TGTGCCAGCAGTGTGGCGGGGGGTCTACTTCGGACCGGGGAGCTGTTTTTT
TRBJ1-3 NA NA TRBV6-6 CASSSPRNTIYF TGTGCCAGCAGTTCCCCTAGAAACACCATATATTTT
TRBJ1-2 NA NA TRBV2 CASSDARSPAGNTF TGTGCCAGCAGTGATGCCAGGTCGCCGGCCGGGAACACCTTC
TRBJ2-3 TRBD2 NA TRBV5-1 CASSQGLAGTDTQYF TGCGCCAGCAGCCAAGGACTAGCGGGGACAGATACGCAGTATTTT
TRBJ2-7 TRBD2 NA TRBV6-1 CASSEAAPGAASGRLRVQYF TGTGCCAGCAGTGAAGCTGCTCCGGGGGCGGCTAGCGGGAGGCTCAGGGTCCAGTACTTC
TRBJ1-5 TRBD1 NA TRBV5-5 CASSRDRGNQPQHF TGTGCCAGCAGCCGGGACAGGGGCAATCAGCCCCAGCATTTT
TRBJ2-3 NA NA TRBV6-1 CASSADRITDTQYF TGTGCCAGCAGTGCAGACAGGATCACAGATACGCAGTATTTT
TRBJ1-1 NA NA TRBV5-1 CASSLHSADRNTEAFF TGCGCCAGCAGCTTACACTCGGCGGACAGGAACACTGAAGCTTTCTTT
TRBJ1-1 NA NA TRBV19 CASSIPSRSTEAFF TGTGCCAGTAGTATCCCCAGTCGAAGCACTGAAGCTTTCTTT
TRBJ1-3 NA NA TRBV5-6 CASSFVTALDSGNTIYF TGTGCCAGCAGCTTTGTGACAGCTCTAGACTCTGGAAACACCATATATTTT
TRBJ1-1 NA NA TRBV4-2 CASSQVSLQGNTEAFF TGTGCCAGCAGCCAGGTCTCACTTCAGGGAAACACTGAAGCTTTCTTT
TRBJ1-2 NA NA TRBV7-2 CASSPYTANYGYTF TGTGCCAGCAGCCCCTACACAGCTAACTATGGCTACACCTTC
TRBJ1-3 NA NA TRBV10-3 CAISIHGGSYGNTIYF TGTGCCATCAGTATCCACGGAGGCTCTTATGGAAACACCATATATTTT
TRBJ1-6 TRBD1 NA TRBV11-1 CASSFAGGNSPLHF TGTGCCAGCAGCTTTGCAGGGGGAAATTCACCCCTCCACTTT
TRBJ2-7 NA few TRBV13 CASSWGWSAGAAYEQYF TGTGCCAGCAGCTGGGGGTGGTCTGCGGGGGCTGCCTACGAGCAGTACTTC
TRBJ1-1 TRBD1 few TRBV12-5 CASGLVPGTVNTEAFF TGTGCTAGTGGTTTGGTACCCGGGACAGTGAACACTGAAGCTTTCTTT
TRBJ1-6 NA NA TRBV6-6 CATKPVSNSPLHF TGTGCCACCAAACCGGTGTCTAATTCACCCCTCCACTTT
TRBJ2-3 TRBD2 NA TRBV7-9 CASSLALAGGDTDTQYF TGTGCCAGCAGCTTAGCGCTAGCGGGGGGCGACACAGATACGCAGTATTTT
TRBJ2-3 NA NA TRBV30 CAWRGGTDTQYF TGTGCCTGGAGAGGGGGCACAGATACGCAGTATTTT
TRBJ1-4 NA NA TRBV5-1 CASSLDRHEKLFF TGCGCCAGCAGCTTAGACAGGCACGAAAAACTGTTTTTT
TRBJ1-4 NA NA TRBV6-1 CASSDQPQGGGEKLFF TGTGCCAGCAGTGACCAACCCCAGGGAGGAGGGGAAAAACTGTTTTTT
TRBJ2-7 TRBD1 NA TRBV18 CASSPGQGKDEQYF TGTGCCAGCTCACCCGGACAGGGGAAAGACGAGCAGTACTTC
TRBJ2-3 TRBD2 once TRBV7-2 CASSAASGGAADTQYF TGTGCCAGCAGCGCAGCTAGCGGGGGGGCTGCAGATACGCAGTATTTT
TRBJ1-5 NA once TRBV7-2 CASSLQGVGNQPQHF TGTGCCAGCAGCTTACAGGGTGTTGGCAATCAGCCCCAGCATTTT
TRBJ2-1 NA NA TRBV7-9 CASTGGNMGQNRGDEQFF TGTGCCAGCACCGGCGGGAACATGGGCCAAAACAGAGGCGATGAGCAGTTCTTC
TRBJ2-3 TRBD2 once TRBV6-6 CASSITSGGLTDTQYF TGTGCCAGCAGTATAACCTCGGGGGGGCTGACAGATACGCAGTATTTT
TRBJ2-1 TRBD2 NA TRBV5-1 CASSSDLAGVGSSEQFF TGCGCCAGCAGCTCCGATTTGGCGGGAGTCGGGAGTAGTGAGCAGTTCTTC
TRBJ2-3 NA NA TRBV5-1 CASSSTGLTTDTQYF TGCGCCAGCAGCAGCACGGGACTTACCACAGATACGCAGTATTTT
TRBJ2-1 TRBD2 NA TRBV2 CASSDSGLAVHNEQFF TGTGCCAGCAGCGACTCTGGACTAGCGGTCCACAATGAGCAGTTCTTC
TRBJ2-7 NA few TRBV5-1 CASSLGGGKSHEQYF TGCGCCAGCAGCTTGGGCGGAGGCAAATCCCACGAGCAGTACTTC
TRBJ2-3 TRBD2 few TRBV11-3 CASSPGLAGVRDTQYF TGTGCCAGCAGCCCAGGACTAGCGGGAGTTCGGGATACGCAGTATTTT
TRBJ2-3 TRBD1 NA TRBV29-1 CSVGEGTGTDTQYF TGCAGCGTTGGAGAAGGGACAGGCACAGATACGCAGTATTTT
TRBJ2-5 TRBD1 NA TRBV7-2 CASSGTGGSGGETQYF TGTGCCAGCAGTGGGACAGGGGGAAGTGGTGGGGAGACCCAGTACTTC